The entry that follows covers one T cell receptor beta chain sequence. Its matching antigen is unknown. Quantitative barcoded 5'-RACE was used to prepare TCR beta libraries. MiXCR was run by TCRdb on the 5' RACE reads, yielding one entry per CDR3 protein. The sample has some 350,000 distinct CDR3 sequences, about 14% seen once; the top ten hold around 1%. The sample originates from a study of CD8 T cells in ankylosing spondylitis. General study results and limits: Enrichment of disease-linked clones was reportedly significant in matched ankylosing spondylitis synovial fluid. Previously reported in reactive arthritis synovial fluid and blood were some of the motif variants. Several highly homologous variants made up a TCR beta motif, and this motif appeared characteristic of ankylosing spondylitis blood.

The CDR3 is 20 amino acids. Germline trimming cut 1 base from V and 1 base from J; bases unmatched to any gene: 14. Germline values: CDR1 SGHDN, CDR2 FVKESK. The V gene is TRBV14, the J gene TRBJ2-1; the match to TRBD2 covers 9 bases. The sequenced sample consisted of blood, either unsorted or a sorted T cell fraction (not recorded which). The receptor was isolated from a male donor with ankylosing spondylitis or in good health (not recorded which). The CDR3 DNA reads TGTGCCAGCAGCCAAGGACTCACACTCAGCGGGAGGTTGTCCTACAATGAGCAGTTCTTC. Protein sequence: CASSQGLTLSGRLSYNEQFF.